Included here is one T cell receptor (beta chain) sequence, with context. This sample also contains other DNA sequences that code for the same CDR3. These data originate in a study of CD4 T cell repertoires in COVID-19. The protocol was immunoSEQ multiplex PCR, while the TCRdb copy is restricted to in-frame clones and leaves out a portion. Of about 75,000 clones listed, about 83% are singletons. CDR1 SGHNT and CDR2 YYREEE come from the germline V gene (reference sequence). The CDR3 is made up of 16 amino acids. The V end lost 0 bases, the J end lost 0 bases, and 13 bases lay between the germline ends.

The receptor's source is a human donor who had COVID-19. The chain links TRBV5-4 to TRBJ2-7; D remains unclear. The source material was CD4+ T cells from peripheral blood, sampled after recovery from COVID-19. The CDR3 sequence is CASSLAPGTSSYEQYF. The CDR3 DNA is TGTGCCAGCAGCTTGGCCCCGGGCACAAGCTCCTACGAGCAGTACTTC.